Listed below are T cell receptor beta chains from one sample, sequenced in a study of glioma-infiltrating T cells. Each CDR3 protein is one row after TCRdb ran MiXCR on the multiplex PCR reads. This sample yields 300,000 to 450,000 distinct CDR3 sequences, of which roughly two fifths are seen a single time; 12% belongs to the top ten. Sequenced input: glioma tissue, nonneoplastic brain tissue, or PBMCs (not recorded which). The source of these receptors is a human donor with low-grade glioma or glioblastoma, undergoing nonglioma brain surgery, or in good health (not recorded which). CDR3s include the opening cysteine and the closing phenylalanine or tryptophan. Each record gives: J gene, clone size, V gene, D gene, CDR3 DNA, CDR3 protein. A D gene is named only where the DNA matches it firmly. Clone size is given for some rows only: seen once, a few or many times, or a class if the clone is expanded.

>TRBJ1-5|-|TRBV28|-
TGTGCCAGCACCTTCCAGCACGGGAATCCGTATTATAGCAATCAGCCCCAGCATTTT
CASTFQHGNPYYSNQPQHF
>TRBJ2-2|-|TRBV27|TRBD1
TGTGCCAGCAGCTTCCTGGGACAGGGTGGAGGCGGGGAGCTGTTTTTT
CASSFLGQGGGGELFF
>TRBJ1-5|-|TRBV20-1|-
TGCAGTTCTGGATTCCGCAATCAGCCCCAGCATTTT
CSSGFRNQPQHF
>TRBJ1-1|few|TRBV2|-
TGTGCCAGCAGTGAAGCGCAGTCCCCGGGCCTGAACTTTAACACTGAAGCTTTCTTT
CASSEAQSPGLNFNTEAFF
>TRBJ1-2|-|TRBV6-1|TRBD1
TGCGCCAGCAGCGCCCGGGACAGGAGGCCTGGCTACACCTTC
CASSARDRRPGYTF
>TRBJ2-2|-|TRBV6-1|-
TGTGCCAGCATTTCCAAGGGGCACACCGGGGAGCTGTTTTTT
CASISKGHTGELFF
>TRBJ2-1|few|TRBV6-1|-
TGTGCCAGCAGACAGTGGCGGGTCAAAAGTTACAATGAGCAGTTCTTC
CASRQWRVKSYNEQFF
>TRBJ2-3|-|TRBV20-1|TRBD2
TGCAGTGCTAGAGATGGACTAGCGGGAGCAGATACGCAGTATTTT
CSARDGLAGADTQYF
>TRBJ1-5|-|TRBV5-5|-
TGTGCCAGCAGCTTCGGGAGTGAACTTAATCAGCCCCAGCATTTT
CASSFGSELNQPQHF
>TRBJ2-7|-|TRBV7-2|TRBD2
TGTGCCAGCAGCTTAGGAGCCGGGAGGGCCTCCTACGAGCAGTACTTC
CASSLGAGRASYEQYF
>TRBJ2-2|-|TRBV20-1|-
TGCAGTGCCCCAGACAGGTTCCCCGGGGAGCTGTTTTTT
CSAPDRFPGELFF
>TRBJ2-3|-|TRBV4-1|TRBD2
TGCGCCAGCAGCCAAGAGCCCAACAGCGGGAGAAGAGATACGCAGTATTTT
CASSQEPNSGRRDTQYF
>TRBJ1-1|-|TRBV28|-
TGTGCCAGCAGTTTAAGGGTCATAGGGAACACTGAAGCTTTCTTT
CASSLRVIGNTEAFF
>TRBJ2-3|few|TRBV13|-
TGTGCCAGCAGCCCCCGAAGGACTAGCACAGATACGCAGTATTTT
CASSPRRTSTDTQYF
>TRBJ2-1|-|TRBV5-1|-
TGCGCCAGCAGCCTGGGGTACAGGCTGGGGAATGAGCAGTTCTTC
CASSLGYRLGNEQFF
>TRBJ2-7|-|TRBV27|-
TGTGCCAGCACCGCCCTTGGGAGGGGGCGGACTTGGAACGAGCAGTACTTC
CASTALGRGRTWNEQYF
>TRBJ2-1|once|TRBV4-3|TRBD1
TGCGCCAGCAGCCCGCCACAGGGGGCCCATGAGCAGTTCTTC
CASSPPQGAHEQFF
>TRBJ2-7|-|TRBV15|TRBD2
TGTGCCACCAGCAGAGCGGGACTAGATGGCTACGAGCAGTACTTC
CATSRAGLDGYEQYF
>TRBJ2-1|few|TRBV20-1|TRBD2
TGCAGTGCTAGTCCCCTAGCGGGCTACAATGAGCAGTTCTTC
CSASPLAGYNEQFF
>TRBJ2-3|-|TRBV7-6|-
TGTGCCAGCAGGCCCGTCGCCTCAGGGGAACCAGATACGCAGTATTTT
CASRPVASGEPDTQYF
>TRBJ1-3|many|TRBV28|-
TGTGCCAGCCACTCTCAGAGCTCTGGAAACACCATATATTTT
CASHSQSSGNTIYF
>TRBJ1-1|many|TRBV27|TRBD1
TGTGCCAGCAGTTGGGGGGAGACAGGGCAGGCTTTCTTT
CASSWGETGQAFF
>TRBJ1-1|-|TRBV20-1|-
TGCAGTGCTAGGGTCGGGGGCGCGAACACTGAAGCTTTCTTT
CSARVGGANTEAFF
>TRBJ2-1|many|TRBV27|-
TGTGCCAGCAGTTTGGGAGTAGATGAGCAGTTCTTC
CASSLGVDEQFF
>TRBJ2-3|few|TRBV20-1|TRBD2
TGCAGTGCTAGAAAACGGACTAGCTATAGCACAGATACGCAGTATTTT
CSARKRTSYSTDTQYF
>TRBJ2-1|few|TRBV15|TRBD1
TGTGCCACCAGCAGAGCCCCGGGTCGGACAGGGGTTCTTACTGAGCAGTTCTTC
CATSRAPGRTGVLTEQFF
>TRBJ2-3|many|TRBV20-1|TRBD1
TGCAGTGCTCCGGGGACAGGGACAGATACGCAGTATTTT
CSAPGTGTDTQYF
>TRBJ2-7|few|TRBV20-1|TRBD2
TGCAGTGGTCAGAGGACTAGCGGCGCCTACGAGCAGTACTTC
CSGQRTSGAYEQYF
>TRBJ2-1|many|TRBV10-3|TRBD2
TGTGCCACCGAGGCCCTAGCGGGAGGAGTCAATGAGCAGTTCTTC
CATEALAGGVNEQFF
>TRBJ2-1|-|TRBV28|TRBD1
TGTGCCAGCAGTCAACCGGGACAGCGCTCCTACGAGCAGTTCTTC
CASSQPGQRSYEQFF
>TRBJ2-1|-|TRBV6-1|TRBD2
TGTGCCATCAGTGAAGCGGGATACTACAATGAGCAGTTCTTC
CAISEAGYYNEQFF
>TRBJ2-1|many|TRBV27|TRBD2
TGTGCCAGCACCTCTCGAGGTAGCGGGAAATACAATGAGCAGTTCTTC
CASTSRGSGKYNEQFF
>TRBJ2-5|many|TRBV7-2|-
TGTGCCAGCAGCCCTCCGAACCAAGAGACCCAGTACTTC
CASSPPNQETQYF
>TRBJ2-7|-|TRBV7-2|-
TGTGCCAGCAGCCCCCCGATCTGGACCTCCTACGAGCAGTACTTC
CASSPPIWTSYEQYF
>TRBJ1-1|many|TRBV20-1|-
TGCAGTGCTTCTATAGGGGCTGAAGCTTTCTTT
CSASIGAEAFF
>TRBJ1-2|few|TRBV6-2/TRBV6-3|TRBD1
TGTGCCAGCAGCAGGGGGCGAGGAGACTATGGCTACACCTTC
CASSRGRGDYGYTF
>TRBJ2-5|-|TRBV20-1|TRBD2
TGCAGTGCCGGCCGCCCAGCGGGGATCAAAGAGACCCAGTACTTC
CSAGRPAGIKETQYF
>TRBJ2-7|-|TRBV7-9|TRBD2
TGTGCCAGCAGCCTTAGACTAGCGGGAGGCAGGCGGCGTTACGAGCAGTACTTC
CASSLRLAGGRRRYEQYF
>TRBJ1-1|-|TRBV7-3|-
TGCGCCAGCAGCCTCGTACCGAACACTGAAGCTTTCTTT
CASSLVPNTEAFF
>TRBJ1-1|many|TRBV27|TRBD1
TGTGCCAGCAGCCCGACAGGGGTGGCGAACACTGAAGCTTTCTTT
CASSPTGVANTEAFF
>TRBJ1-6|many|TRBV25-1|TRBD1
TGTGCCAGCAGTCCCGGACAGGGCCGTTCACCCCTCCACTTT
CASSPGQGRSPLHF
>TRBJ2-7|few|TRBV28|-
TGTGCCAGCAGTTTAAGTGGACAGAGCGTTTTCTACGAGCAGTACTTC
CASSLSGQSVFYEQYF
>TRBJ2-5|many|TRBV6-6|TRBD1
TGTGCCAGCAGTTACTTCCGACAGGGTTTCGAAGAGACCCAGTACTTC
CASSYFRQGFEETQYF
>TRBJ2-5|few|TRBV4-2|-
TGTGCCAGCAGCCAAGAACAGAACCAAGAGACCCAGTACTTC
CASSQEQNQETQYF
>TRBJ1-2|-|TRBV14|-
TGTGCCAGCAGCCAACCGCCCTGGGGAGGCTACACCTTC
CASSQPPWGGYTF
>TRBJ2-7|-|TRBV5-1|-
TGCGCCAGCAGCTTCTTAGGTGGGAGTGGCGAGCAGTACTTC
CASSFLGGSGEQYF
>TRBJ2-1|-|TRBV10-3|TRBD2
TGTGCCATCAGTGATGGCGGGAGCCCGTACAATGAGCAGTTCTTC
CAISDGGSPYNEQFF